This is a list of T cell receptor beta chains from one sample in a study of human T cells and chemical hapten exposure. TCRdb re-derived calls from the RACE reads in MiXCR, one entry per CDR3 protein. In the table there are around 350,000 distinct CDR3 sequences, 4.5% to 7% of which are singletons. Sample: whole blood, taken in connection with sensitization to the hapten diphenylcyclopropenone (DPC). The source is a woman aged 18-29 years with alopecia areata. Some clones in this sample may be carry-over from other donors' samples. Each CDR3 is given without its conserved first and last residue. Fields, in order: J gene, V gene, D gene, CDR3 length, CDR3 protein. The D gene is left open where the match is weak.

J gene: TRBJ1-5; V gene: TRBV6-2/TRBV6-3; D gene: NA; CDR3 length: 13; CDR3 protein: ASSYRGEGYQPQH
J gene: TRBJ2-1; V gene: TRBV11-3; D gene: TRBD1; CDR3 length: 13; CDR3 protein: ASSSTPRGDSEQF
J gene: TRBJ1-6; V gene: TRBV6-5; D gene: NA; CDR3 length: 12; CDR3 protein: ASSYAGNNSPLH
J gene: TRBJ2-7; V gene: TRBV11-2; D gene: TRBD1; CDR3 length: 11; CDR3 protein: ASSPRTGDEQY
J gene: TRBJ2-7; V gene: TRBV10-3; D gene: NA; CDR3 length: 10; CDR3 protein: ATGSQSYEQY
J gene: TRBJ2-3; V gene: TRBV10-3; D gene: TRBD1; CDR3 length: 11; CDR3 protein: AISGQGIDTQY
J gene: TRBJ1-1; V gene: TRBV5-1; D gene: NA; CDR3 length: 12; CDR3 protein: ASSSIGQNTEAF
J gene: TRBJ1-4; V gene: TRBV12-3/TRBV12-4; D gene: NA; CDR3 length: 11; CDR3 protein: ASRGGAYEKLF
J gene: TRBJ1-1; V gene: TRBV12-3/TRBV12-4; D gene: NA; CDR3 length: 13; CDR3 protein: ASSLGEQGNTEAF
J gene: TRBJ2-6; V gene: TRBV4-3; D gene: NA; CDR3 length: 15; CDR3 protein: ASSQELGIQGANVLT
J gene: TRBJ1-1; V gene: TRBV4-3; D gene: NA; CDR3 length: 14; CDR3 protein: ASSHPPGRADTEAF
J gene: TRBJ2-6; V gene: TRBV6-6; D gene: NA; CDR3 length: 12; CDR3 protein: AVGLASGANVLT
J gene: TRBJ2-7; V gene: TRBV2; D gene: TRBD2; CDR3 length: 14; CDR3 protein: ASSEESLAVGYEQY
J gene: TRBJ1-5; V gene: TRBV15; D gene: NA; CDR3 length: 12; CDR3 protein: ATSQDGGNQPQH
J gene: TRBJ2-3; V gene: TRBV7-2; D gene: NA; CDR3 length: 14; CDR3 protein: ASSLKGLNNPDTQY
J gene: TRBJ2-3; V gene: TRBV5-4; D gene: TRBD2; CDR3 length: 14; CDR3 protein: ASSWGLAGSQDTQY
J gene: TRBJ1-4; V gene: TRBV6-6; D gene: NA; CDR3 length: 12; CDR3 protein: ASSSGDTNEKLF
J gene: TRBJ2-6; V gene: TRBV2; D gene: NA; CDR3 length: 13; CDR3 protein: ASSREGSGANVLT
J gene: TRBJ1-2; V gene: TRBV6-5; D gene: TRBD1; CDR3 length: 13; CDR3 protein: ASSVLTGGLYGYT
J gene: TRBJ2-3; V gene: TRBV7-2; D gene: NA; CDR3 length: 12; CDR3 protein: ASSLVQGTDTQY
J gene: TRBJ2-3; V gene: TRBV20-1; D gene: TRBD2; CDR3 length: 12; CDR3 protein: SAYSGGATDTQY
J gene: TRBJ1-6; V gene: TRBV3-1; D gene: NA; CDR3 length: 13; CDR3 protein: ASSQGRTGNSPLH
J gene: TRBJ2-3; V gene: TRBV25-1; D gene: TRBD2; CDR3 length: 17; CDR3 protein: ASSEPGTSGGESTDTQY
J gene: TRBJ1-6; V gene: TRBV6-5; D gene: NA; CDR3 length: 16; CDR3 protein: ASSYSTGTASYNSPLH
J gene: TRBJ1-6; V gene: TRBV11-2; D gene: NA; CDR3 length: 11; CDR3 protein: ASNSVRVSPLH
J gene: TRBJ2-3; V gene: TRBV2; D gene: TRBD2; CDR3 length: 13; CDR3 protein: ASIPAGASTDTQY
J gene: TRBJ1-1; V gene: TRBV29-1; D gene: NA; CDR3 length: 8; CDR3 protein: SVGGVKAF
J gene: TRBJ1-5; V gene: TRBV4-1; D gene: NA; CDR3 length: 13; CDR3 protein: ASSQDPGRGQPQH
J gene: TRBJ1-3; V gene: TRBV7-9; D gene: NA; CDR3 length: 16; CDR3 protein: ASSSTGMVYGSGNTIY
J gene: TRBJ2-1; V gene: TRBV6-5; D gene: TRBD2; CDR3 length: 16; CDR3 protein: ASSYSVLAGSSYNEQF
J gene: TRBJ1-1; V gene: TRBV18; D gene: NA; CDR3 length: 14; CDR3 protein: ASSSSGTHSNSEAF
J gene: TRBJ2-1; V gene: TRBV20-1; D gene: NA; CDR3 length: 13; CDR3 protein: SARDASHEDNEQF
J gene: TRBJ2-4; V gene: TRBV7-2; D gene: NA; CDR3 length: 14; CDR3 protein: ASSSDGVLAKNIQY
J gene: TRBJ2-6; V gene: TRBV19; D gene: NA; CDR3 length: 16; CDR3 protein: ASSPSGKSFSGANVLT
J gene: TRBJ1-2; V gene: TRBV15; D gene: NA; CDR3 length: 14; CDR3 protein: ATSREGVGSYYGYT
J gene: TRBJ1-1; V gene: TRBV9; D gene: NA; CDR3 length: 11; CDR3 protein: ASSVRLDTEAF
J gene: TRBJ2-1; V gene: TRBV12-5; D gene: TRBD2; CDR3 length: 12; CDR3 protein: ASTKLAAYNEQF
J gene: TRBJ2-3; V gene: TRBV6-5; D gene: NA; CDR3 length: 12; CDR3 protein: ASSRGTEQDTQY
J gene: TRBJ2-2; V gene: TRBV7-9; D gene: NA; CDR3 length: 15; CDR3 protein: ASSFLPGGKNTGELF
J gene: TRBJ2-7; V gene: TRBV4-2; D gene: NA; CDR3 length: 12; CDR3 protein: ASSQDGAGYEQY
J gene: TRBJ1-6; V gene: TRBV7-3; D gene: TRBD1; CDR3 length: 12; CDR3 protein: ASSLTGGRSPLH
J gene: TRBJ1-5; V gene: TRBV6-5; D gene: TRBD1; CDR3 length: 12; CDR3 protein: ASSYGQETQPQH
J gene: TRBJ2-4; V gene: TRBV11-1; D gene: NA; CDR3 length: 19; CDR3 protein: ASSPEPKLVGLNLAKNIQY